This entry concerns a single T cell receptor (beta chain). Its matching antigen is unknown. Primers: 60 Vbeta forward and 13 Jbeta reverse. Sequenced by immunoSEQ multiplex PCR; TCRdb stores in-frame clones only, minus some. The sample holds over 150,000 clones, 80% to 90% seen once. The data belong to a study of cytomegalovirus exposure and HLA in healthy donors. Study-wide findings and caveats: In a later analysis, compared with equally common non-associated chains, HLA-associated beta chains were more expanded. Cytomegalovirus status, reportedly, was diagnosed with high specificity and sensitivity by the classifier.

Germline V gene data show CDR1 as SGHRS and CDR2 as YFSETQ. The V and J ends lost 0 bases and 1 base respectively, with 7 bases between them. This CDR3 comprises 14 residues. The chain uses TRBV5-1 and TRBJ1-1; maybe TRBD1 (5 bases). The sequence was obtained from a woman aged 45-59 years in good health and CMV-seronegative. Sequenced input: PBMCs. CDR3 sequence (DNA): TGCGCCAGCAGCTTGGAGACAGCGAACACTGAAGCTTTCTTT. This encodes CASSLETANTEAFF.